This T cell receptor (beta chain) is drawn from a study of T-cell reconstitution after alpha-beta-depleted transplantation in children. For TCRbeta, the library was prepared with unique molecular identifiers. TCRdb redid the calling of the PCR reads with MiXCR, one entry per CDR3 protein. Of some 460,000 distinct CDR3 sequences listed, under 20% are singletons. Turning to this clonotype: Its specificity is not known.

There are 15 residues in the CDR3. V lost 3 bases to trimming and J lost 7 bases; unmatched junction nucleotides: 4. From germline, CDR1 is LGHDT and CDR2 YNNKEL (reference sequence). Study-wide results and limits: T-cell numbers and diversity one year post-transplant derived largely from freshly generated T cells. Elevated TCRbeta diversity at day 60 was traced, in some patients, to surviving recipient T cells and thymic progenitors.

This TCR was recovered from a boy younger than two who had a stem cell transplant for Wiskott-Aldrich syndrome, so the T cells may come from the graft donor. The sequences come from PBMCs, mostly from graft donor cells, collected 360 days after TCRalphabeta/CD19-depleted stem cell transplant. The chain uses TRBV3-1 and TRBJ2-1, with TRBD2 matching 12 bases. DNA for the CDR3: TGTGCCAGCAGCCAGACTAGCGGGAGTAAGAATGAGCAGTTCTTC. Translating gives CASSQTSGSKNEQFF.